These 18 T cell receptor beta chains originate from one sample sequenced in a study of T cells in Graves' hyperthyroidism and ophthalmopathy (dated by TCRdb to the late 2010s). Library prep was done by multiplex PCR. The sequencer was an Illumina HiSeq 2000. The TCR beta CDR3 regions were amplified from the RNA transcripts. A first-round RT-PCR of the TCR CDR3 used the HTBI primer set with the Qiagen OneStep RT-PCR kit. The public reads were reprocessed in TCRdb via fastp at Q25 and MiXCR, keeping in-frame beta chains. Each CDR3 protein gets just one entry, which takes the most common genes and DNA from the rows behind it. This sample holds hundreds of thousands of distinct CDR3 sequences; less than 20% were observed only once. The ten largest clones represent 13% to 15% of the sample. Sequenced: blood. The receptor set was obtained from a woman younger than 35 with Graves' hyperthyroidism.

V usage is TRBV13 and J usage is TRBJ2-7, with 8 bases that match TRBD1. This CDR3 spans 15 amino acids. CDR1 and CDR2 from the germline V gene are PRHDT and FYEKMQ (reference sequence). The V segment lost 5 bases and the J segment 3 bases; nucleotides outside the gene matches: 9. The CDR3 loop reads CASSRQGARFYEQYF. The CDR3 DNA is TGTGCCAGCAGCCGGCAGGGGGCGCGTTTCTACGAGCAGTACTTC.

The V call is TRBV10-2, the J call TRBJ2-1; TRBD1 might be the D (6 bases). V was cut by 8 bases and J by 6 bases, with 20 bases left in between. Germline values: CDR1 WSHSY, CDR2 SAAADI. The CDR3 runs to 15 residues. Here the CDR3 reads CASCRRDMSLNEQFF. The CDR3 coding sequence is TGCGCCAGCTGTAGACGGGACATGTCACTCAATGAGCAGTTCTTC.

This clonotype was seen only a few times. The CDR3 region is CSATLQGMYGYTF. The CDR3 DNA reads as TGCAGTGCTACCCTACAGGGAATGTATGGCTACACCTTC. The J gene is TRBJ1-2, the V gene TRBV20-1; D might be TRBD1 (6 bases). Trimming took off 4 bases at V and 5 bases at J, with 14 bases between the two ends. Germline V lookup: CDR1 DFQATT, CDR2 SNEGSKA (reference sequence). The CDR3 contains 13 residues.

This clonotype showed up many times. The junction departs from the called germline gene at one end, perhaps through a read error. V and J are TRBV2 and TRBJ1-5; TRBD1 matches at 7 bases. The germline V gene has CDR1 SNHLY and CDR2 FYNNEI. The CDR3 is 15 residues long. Written as DNA, the CDR3 is TGTGCCAGCAGCGAAGTGACAGGGTGGGATCAGCCCCAGCATTTT. It is translated as CASSEVTGWDQPQHF.

This chain joins TRBV7-3 and TRBJ2-3, with unresolved D. Germline V lookup: CDR1 SGHTA, CDR2 FQGTGA. V gave up 1 base and J gave up 5 bases, with 7 bases separating them. The CDR3 consists of 13 residues. The CDR3 nucleotides read TGTGCCAGCAGCTTAAAGCTGGTAGATACGCAGTATTTT. The encoded protein is CASSLKLVDTQYF.

V and J are TRBV6-2 or TRBV6-3 and TRBJ2-7, with 11 bases that match TRBD1. V shed 8 bases and J 5 bases; nucleotides not matched to a gene: 14. The CDR3 has 16 residues. CDR1 is MNHEY, CDR2 SVGEGT, per germline. The CDR3 region is CASGLKTGTGGHEQYF. CDR3 coding DNA: TGTGCCAGCGGACTGAAAACCGGGACAGGGGGACACGAGCAGTACTTC.

The chain joins TRBV9 to TRBJ2-2, with D possibly TRBD1 on 6 matching bases. CDR1 and CDR2 from the germline V gene are SGDLS and YYNGEE. Trimming removed 3 bases at V and 1 base at J, with 16 bases between. This CDR3 region has 17 residues. The CDR3 sequence is CASSENTGSGNTGELFF. Here the CDR3 DNA reads TGTGCCAGCAGCGAAAACACAGGGAGCGGGAACACCGGGGAGCTGTTTTTT.

This sequence joins TRBV3-1 and TRBJ2-7; D may be TRBD1 or TRBD2 (5 bases each). CDR3 length: 13 residues. V lost 2 bases and J 6 bases, leaving 11 bases between the germline ends. Per the germline V gene, CDR1 is LGHDT and CDR2 is YNNKEL (reference sequence). CDR3 loop: CASSQSGTGEQYV. The CDR3 DNA is TGTGCCAGCAGCCAATCTGGGACGGGCGAGCAGTACGTC.

This clonotype appeared a few times. This chain uses TRBV6-8 with TRBJ1-5, with a possible D match to TRBD1 (5 bases). Germline CDR1 MNHGY, CDR2 SAAAGT. Trimming left V 2 bases short and J 1 base short, with 6 bases between. The CDR3 length is 14 residues. The CDR3 bases are TGTGCCAGCAGTTACGCAGGGAGCAATCAGCCCCAGCATTTT. Translation: CASSYAGSNQPQHF.

This clonotype was counted a few times. The chain combines TRBV20-1 with TRBJ2-7; D gene uncertain. V was shortened by 6 bases and J by 3 bases, with 27 bases between the two germline ends. The CDR3 sequence is 17 residues long. CDR1 DFQATT and CDR2 SNEGSKA come from the germline V gene (reference sequence). CDR3 DNA sequence: TGCAGTGCCCCACCGCCCTGGGGAACAAATTCTTTCTACGAGCAGTACTTC. Its translation is CSAPPPWGTNSFYEQYF.

This clonotype was observed a few times. The chain couples TRBV18 to TRBJ1-3; the D is unclear. The CDR3 length is 13 residues. Germline CDR1 is KGHSH and CDR2 is LQKENI. The V end lost 0 bases, the J end lost 6 bases, and 6 bases lay between the germline ends. CDR3 coding DNA: TGTGCCAGCTCACCACCGTTGGAAAACACCATATATTTT. Translated, it gives CASSPPLENTIYF.

J is TRBJ1-4 and V is TRBV19, with D hard to call. Between the trimmed V and J ends, which lost 9 bases and 5 bases, there was a span of 4 bases. CDR3 length: 10 amino acids. Per the germline V gene, CDR1 is LNHDA and CDR2 is SQIVND (reference sequence). This CDR3 reads CASPNEKLFF. As DNA, the CDR3 is TGTGCCAGCCCGAATGAAAAACTGTTTTTT.

In this sample, this clonotype turned up a few times. The V gene is TRBV7-9, the J gene TRBJ1-1; 7 positions agree with TRBD1. Germline V gene lookup returns CDR1 SEHNR and CDR2 FQNEAQ (reference sequence). This CDR3 region has 13 residues. V gave up 5 bases and J gave up 5 bases; unmatched junction bases: 5. The CDR3 reads CASSRDRVTEAFF. The CDR3 nucleotides are TGTGCCAGCAGCCGAGACAGGGTAACTGAAGCTTTCTTT.

This clonotype occurred many times. The rearrangement links TRBV5-1 to TRBJ2-7; D remains ambiguous. Trimming removed 4 bases at V and 0 bases at J, with 20 bases between. The V gene's germline CDR1 is SGHRS and CDR2 YFSETQ. The CDR3 has 17 amino acids. The CDR3 nucleotides are TGCGCCAGCAGCCTAGGCCCTCATGCAGCCGTCTCCTACGAGCAGTACTTC. Residues: CASSLGPHAAVSYEQYF. The full variable domain, rest sourced from reference TRBV5-1 and TRBJ2-7, is KAGVTQTPRYLIKTRGQQVTLSCSPISGHRSVSWYQQTPGQGLQFLFEYFSETQRNKGNFPGRFSGRQFSNSRSEMNVSTLELGDSALYLCASSLGPHAAVSYEQYFGPGTRLTVT.

This clonotype occurred many times. The chain recombines TRBV7-2 with TRBJ1-5; D gene ambiguous. Germline V gives CDR1 SGHTA, CDR2 FQGNSA. V lost 1 base to trimming and J lost 1 base, with 5 bases between them. This CDR3 region has 14 residues. CDR3 bases: TGTGCCAGCAGCTTAGAAATCAGCAATCAGCCCCAGCATTTT. Translation: CASSLEISNQPQHF.

This chain joins TRBV6-1 and TRBJ1-2; 7 nucleotides align to TRBD1. This CDR3 comprises 15 residues. Germline loops: CDR1 MNHNS, CDR2 SASEGT. Trimming cost V 6 bases and J 2 bases; bases outside gene matches: 9. Here the CDR3 DNA reads TGTGCCAGCAGACCTCGGACAGGTGCGAACTATGGCTACACCTTC. Its translation is CASRPRTGANYGYTF.

This clonotype was found many times. The CDR3 nucleotides read TGTGCCAGCAGTGCCCGGCCGGAGACCCAGTACTTC. This translates into CASSARPETQYF. This rearrangement joins TRBV28 to TRBJ2-5; D is ambiguous. Germline V gene lookup returns CDR1 MDHEN and CDR2 SYDVKM. V lost 5 bases to trimming and J lost 5 bases, with 9 bases between them. The CDR3 spans 12 residues.

The rearrangement links TRBV6-1 to TRBJ2-5, with TRBD1 matching 10 bases. This CDR3 region has 14 residues. The germline V gene has CDR1 MNHNS and CDR2 SASEGT. Trimming took 3 bases from V and 7 from J; bases not matched to a gene: 5. CDR3 amino acids: CASSEGQGIGTQYF. For the CDR3, the DNA is TGTGCCAGCAGTGAGGGACAGGGGATCGGGACCCAGTACTTC.